Judged by abundance, the clone carrying this T cell receptor (beta chain) is large. The record originates from a study of blood T cell repertoires in COVID-19. V lost 0 bases and J lost 5, with 14 bases in between. There are 16 residues in the CDR3. CDR1 MDHEN and CDR2 SYDVKM come from the germline V gene. Authors' methods: From reference gene primer amplification, estimates of nucleated cell counts were derived. Some clones are missing from TCRdb's copy, which holds only in-frame ones; the method was immunoSEQ multiplex PCR. That table is the source of V, J and clone size, and D and trimming were worked out from the DNA. Among roughly 100,000 clones listed, roughly 76% were seen once.

The chain couples TRBV28 to TRBJ2-1, with D possibly being TRBD1 (6 bases). Sequencing was done on a sample of peripheral blood. This clonotype was sampled from a man older than 75 with COVID-19, enrolled during active disease. CDR3 in amino acids: CASSLWVAGDNNEQFF. CDR3 DNA: TGTGCCAGCAGTTTATGGGTTGCAGGGGACAACAATGAGCAGTTCTTC.